The 19 T cell receptor beta chains below come from one sample, sequenced in a study of blood T cell repertoires in COVID-19. Repertoires were generated with immunoSEQ multiplex PCR, while TCRdb's copy carries only in-frame clones and drops some. Of approximately 210,000 clones in the sample, over 75% were seen once. Sample: peripheral blood. The receptors here all came from a woman aged 40 to 50 with acute or convalescent COVID-19.

This chain links TRBV3-1 (or the pseudogene TRBV3-2) with TRBJ1-1; 9 bases are shared with TRBD1. The V gene end was trimmed by 4 bases and the J gene end by 0 bases; junction bases not matched to a gene: 6. The CDR3 contains 16 residues. The germline CDR1 and CDR2 sequences are LGHDT and YNNKEL (reference sequence). DNA for the CDR3: TGTGCCAGCAGCCGGGACAGGGCGTTCCTGAACACTGAAGCTTTCTTT. It encodes CASSRDRAFLNTEAFF.

The chain carries TRBV2 and TRBJ1-4; 9 bases fit TRBD1. The CDR3 has 14 amino acids. The V and J ends lost 8 bases and 2 bases, in that order; junction bases with no gene match: 3. Germline CDR1 and CDR2: SNHLY and FYNNEI. The CDR3 protein is CASGTGLTNEKLFF. CDR3 sequence (DNA): TGTGCCAGCGGGACAGGGCTGACTAATGAAAAACTGTTTTTT.

This sequence joins TRBV18 and TRBJ1-1, with D possibly being TRBD1 (5 bases). Germline CDR1 reads KGHSH; CDR2 reads LQKENI. Deletions cut 4 bases from V and 1 base from J, with 13 bases between. CDR3 length: 15 amino acids. This CDR3 reads CASSLGGPANTEAFF. DNA for the CDR3: TGTGCCAGCTCACTGGGGGGTCCAGCGAACACTGAAGCTTTCTTT.

The rearrangement uses TRBV9 and TRBJ2-3; the match to TRBD2 covers 11 bases. There are 16 residues in the CDR3. V lost 1 base to trimming and J lost 6 bases; unmatched junction nucleotides: 7. From germline, CDR1 is SGDLS and CDR2 YYNGEE. CDR3 coding DNA: TGTGCCAGCAGCGTATATAGCGGGGGGGAGGTGGATACGCAGTATTTT. Translation: CASSVYSGGEVDTQYF.

The chain carries TRBV4-1 and TRBJ1-1; no definite D call. The V and J ends lost 3 bases and 8 bases respectively, with 16 bases between them. Germline V lookup: CDR1 MGHRA, CDR2 YSYEKL. CDR3 length: 14 residues. This chain's CDR3 is CASSQPGRTPEAFF. The DNA of the CDR3 is TGCGCCAGCAGCCAGCCCGGGAGGACGCCGGAAGCTTTCTTT.

The gene calls are TRBV5-1 and TRBJ2-3; weak D call: TRBD2 (6 bases). The CDR3 is made up of 15 amino acids. From germline, CDR1 is SGHRS and CDR2 YFSETQ. Trimming pared 5 bases from V and 0 bases from J, leaving 13 bases between. The CDR3 reads CASRSGTQSTDTQYF. CDR3 nucleotide sequence: TGCGCCAGCAGATCCGGGACTCAGAGCACAGATACGCAGTATTTT.

In its sample, this clone was seen once. The J gene is TRBJ2-1, the V gene TRBV7-3, with 13 bases lining up with TRBD2. CDR1 SGHTA and CDR2 FQGTGA come from the germline V gene. V lost 5 bases and J lost 5; bases outside the gene matches: 3. CDR3 size: 15 residues. The chain's CDR3 is CASSPGLAGNNEQFF. In nucleotides, the CDR3 is TGTGCCAGCAGCCCGGGACTAGCGGGGAACAATGAGCAGTTCTTC.

This sequence joins TRBV5-1 and TRBJ2-5, with 11 positions matching TRBD1. V dropped 7 bases and J dropped 1; count of bases not matched to a gene: 0. The CDR3 has 13 residues. Germline V gene data show CDR1 as SGHRS and CDR2 as YFSETQ. The CDR3 DNA sequence: TGCGCCAGCGGGACAGGGGGCCAAGAGACCCAGTACTTC. Its protein product is CASGTGGQETQYF.

The J gene is TRBJ2-3, the V gene TRBV5-1; 8 bases map to TRBD1. The CDR3 covers 14 residues. Trimming removed 6 bases from V and 3 bases from J; junction bases left unmatched: 6. CDR1 is SGHRS and CDR2 is YFSETQ in the germline V gene. The CDR3: CASNSQGATDTQYF. CDR3 coding DNA: TGCGCCAGCAATTCGCAGGGGGCAACAGATACGCAGTATTTT.

The rearrangement uses TRBV21-1 and TRBJ1-6; whether TRBD1, the table's D call, matches the DNA was not checked. TRBV21-1 represents a pseudogene. The CDR3 consists of 16 residues. CDR3 amino acids: CASSRGGRIYNSPLHF. The CDR3 DNA is TGTGCCAGCAGCAGAGGGGGCAGAATCTATAATTCACCCCTCCACTTT.

The chain combines TRBV10-1 with TRBJ2-4; weak D call: TRBD1 (5 bases). V lost 3 bases and J 12 bases, leaving 12 bases between the germline ends. The length of the CDR3 is 12 residues. Germline V gene data show CDR1 as WNHNN and CDR2 as SYGVQD (reference sequence). This CDR3 reads CASSDPDTGQYF. CDR3 in DNA: TGCGCCAGCAGTGACCCGGACACGGGTCAGTACTTC.

The chain has TRBV5-4 and TRBJ2-5; perhaps TRBD1 as D (6 bases). Germline V lookup: CDR1 SGHNT, CDR2 YYREEE (reference sequence). The CDR3 covers 14 residues. Trimming removed 1 base at V and 3 bases at J, with 10 bases between. The CDR3 nucleotides read TGTGCCAGCAGCTTGACAGGGTCTAAAGAGACCCAGTACTTC. Its protein product is CASSLTGSKETQYF. The full variable domain, rest sourced from reference TRBV5-4 and TRBJ2-5, is ETGVTQSPTHLIKTRGQQVTLRCSSQSGHNTVSWYQQALGQGPQFIFQYYREEENGRGNFPPRFSGLQFPNYSSELNVNALELDDSALYLCASSLTGSKETQYFGPGTRLLVL.

The V and J genes are TRBV6-1 and TRBJ1-1; possibly TRBD1 for D (5 bases). This CDR3 region has 16 residues. V lost 2 bases to trimming and J lost 1 base, with 14 bases between them. Germline CDR1 and CDR2: MNHNS and SASEGT. This chain's CDR3 is CASSETKGLRNTEAFF. In DNA form, the CDR3 reads TGTGCCAGCAGTGAAACCAAGGGACTCAGGAACACTGAAGCTTTCTTT.

The rearrangement joins TRBV4-2 to TRBJ2-5; maybe TRBD2 (7 bases). This CDR3 comprises 16 residues. Per germline, CDR1 LGHNA and CDR2 YNFKEQ. V dropped 3 bases and J dropped 4 bases, with 18 bases sitting between them. The CDR3 protein is CASSQSGGGSVETQYF. The DNA for the CDR3 is TGTGCCAGCAGCCAGTCGGGGGGCGGTTCCGTAGAGACCCAGTACTTC.

This clone was seen once. The chain employs TRBV6-1 and TRBJ1-1, with D possibly being TRBD1 (5 bases). Germline CDR1 reads MNHNS; CDR2 reads SASEGT. The V end was cut by 2 bases, the J end by 10 bases, with 14 bases between. CDR3 length equals 13 residues. CDR3 bases: TGTGCCAGCAGTGAACAAGACAGACGCGGAGCTTTCTTT. Residues: CASSEQDRRGAFF.

In this sample, this clone turned up once. This chain connects TRBV9 to TRBJ2-2, with TRBD1 as a possible D gene (7 bases). This CDR3 region has 15 residues. CDR1 is SGDLS, CDR2 YYNGEE, per germline. V lost 2 bases and J 3 bases, leaving 11 bases between the germline ends. CDR3 loop: CASSVTGEDTGELFF. The CDR3 DNA reads as TGTGCCAGCAGCGTTACAGGGGAGGACACCGGGGAGCTGTTTTTT.

The gene calls are TRBV12-3 or TRBV12-4 and TRBJ2-2, with D perhaps matching TRBD1 (6 bases). The CDR3 totals 13 residues. V was clipped by 2 bases and J by 6 bases, with 7 bases between them. CDR3 nucleotides: TGTGCCAGCAGTTTATCAGGGGCCGGGGAGCTGTTTTTT. Its protein is CASSLSGAGELFF.

This chain connects TRBV5-1 to TRBJ2-5, with D maybe TRBD1 (6 bases). V lost 0 bases, J lost 5 bases, and 14 bases lay in between. CDR3 length: 15 residues. The germline gives CDR1 SGHRS, CDR2 YFSETQ. The CDR3 loop reads CASSLVQGRGETQYF. Written as DNA, the CDR3 is TGCGCCAGCAGCTTGGTCCAGGGAAGGGGGGAGACCCAGTACTTC. The full variable domain, with the rest looked up from reference TRBV5-1 and TRBJ2-5, is KAGVTQTPRYLIKTRGQQVTLSCSPISGHRSVSWYQQTPGQGLQFLFEYFSETQRNKGNFPGRFSGRQFSNSRSEMNVSTLELGDSALYLCASSLVQGRGETQYFGPGTRLLVL.

The V gene is TRBV5-1, the J gene TRBJ2-1; possibly TRBD1 for D (5 bases). Germline values: CDR1 SGHRS, CDR2 YFSETQ. Trimming left V 5 bases short and J 7 bases short, with 10 bases between. The CDR3 length is 12 residues. CDR3 region: CASSPQGNEQFF. The CDR3 nucleotides are TGCGCCAGCAGTCCTCAGGGAAATGAGCAGTTCTTC.